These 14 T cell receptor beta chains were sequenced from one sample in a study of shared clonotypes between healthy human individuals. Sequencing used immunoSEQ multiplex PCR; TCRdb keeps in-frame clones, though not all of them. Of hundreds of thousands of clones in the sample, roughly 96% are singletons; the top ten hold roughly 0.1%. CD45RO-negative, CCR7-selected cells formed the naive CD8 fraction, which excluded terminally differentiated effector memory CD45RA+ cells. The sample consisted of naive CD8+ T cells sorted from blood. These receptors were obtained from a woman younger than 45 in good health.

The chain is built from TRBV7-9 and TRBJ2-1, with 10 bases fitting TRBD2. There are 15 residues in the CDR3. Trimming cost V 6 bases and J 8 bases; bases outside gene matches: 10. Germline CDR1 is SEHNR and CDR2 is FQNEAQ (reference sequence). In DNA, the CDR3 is TGTGCCAGCAGTCGATCTAGCGGGAGATTGCATGAGCAGTTCTTC. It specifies CASSRSSGRLHEQFF.

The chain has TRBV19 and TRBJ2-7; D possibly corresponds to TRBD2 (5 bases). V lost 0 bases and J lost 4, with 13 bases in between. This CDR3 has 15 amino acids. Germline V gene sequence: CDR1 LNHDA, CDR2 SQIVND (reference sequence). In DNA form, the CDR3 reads TGTGCCAGTAGTATAGATGCGGAGGTGGATTACGAGCAGTACTTC. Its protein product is CASSIDAEVDYEQYF.

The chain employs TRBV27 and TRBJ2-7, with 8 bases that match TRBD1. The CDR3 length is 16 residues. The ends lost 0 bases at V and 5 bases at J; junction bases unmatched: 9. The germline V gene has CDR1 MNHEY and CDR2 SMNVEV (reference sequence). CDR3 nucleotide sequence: TGTGCCAGCAGTTTATCGTGGGACAGGTCCAACCACGAGCAGTACTTC. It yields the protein CASSLSWDRSNHEQYF.

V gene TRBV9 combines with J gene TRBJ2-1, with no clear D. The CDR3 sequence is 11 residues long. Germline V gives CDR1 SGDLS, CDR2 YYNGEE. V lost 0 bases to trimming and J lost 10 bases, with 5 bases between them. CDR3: CASSVGLEQFF. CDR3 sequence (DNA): TGTGCCAGCAGCGTAGGGTTGGAGCAGTTCTTC.

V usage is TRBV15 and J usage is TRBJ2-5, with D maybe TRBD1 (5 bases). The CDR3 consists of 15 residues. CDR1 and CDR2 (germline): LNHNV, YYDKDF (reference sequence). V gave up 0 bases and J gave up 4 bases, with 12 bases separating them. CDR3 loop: CATSREGHPRETQYF. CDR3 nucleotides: TGTGCCACCAGCAGAGAAGGACACCCCAGAGAGACCCAGTACTTC.

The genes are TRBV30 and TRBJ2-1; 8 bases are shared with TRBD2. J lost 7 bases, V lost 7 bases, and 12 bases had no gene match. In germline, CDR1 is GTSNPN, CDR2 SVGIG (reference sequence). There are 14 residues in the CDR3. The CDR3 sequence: CAYSSGSGSNEQFF. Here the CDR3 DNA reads TGTGCCTACTCCTCGGGGAGCGGGAGTAATGAGCAGTTCTTC.

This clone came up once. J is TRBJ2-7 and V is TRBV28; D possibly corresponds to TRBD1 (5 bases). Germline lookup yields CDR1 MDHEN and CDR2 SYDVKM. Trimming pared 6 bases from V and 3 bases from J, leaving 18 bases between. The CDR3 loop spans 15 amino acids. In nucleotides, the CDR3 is TGTGCCAGCAGCAGAAAGGGGCCCCGATTCTACGAGCAGTACTTC. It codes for CASSRKGPRFYEQYF.

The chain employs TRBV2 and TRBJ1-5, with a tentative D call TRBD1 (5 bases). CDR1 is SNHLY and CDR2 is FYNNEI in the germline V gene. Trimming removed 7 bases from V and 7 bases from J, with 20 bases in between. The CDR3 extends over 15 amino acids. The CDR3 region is CASNPAGVGLQPQHF. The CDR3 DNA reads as TGTGCCAGCAACCCCGCGGGGGTCGGGCTACAGCCCCAGCATTTT. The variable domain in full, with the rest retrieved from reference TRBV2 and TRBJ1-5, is EPEVTQTPSHQVTQMGQEVILRCVPISNHLYFYWYRQILGQKVEFLVSFYNNEISEKSEIFDDQFSVERPDGSNFTLKIRSTKLEDSAMYFCASNPAGVGLQPQHFGDGTRLSIL.

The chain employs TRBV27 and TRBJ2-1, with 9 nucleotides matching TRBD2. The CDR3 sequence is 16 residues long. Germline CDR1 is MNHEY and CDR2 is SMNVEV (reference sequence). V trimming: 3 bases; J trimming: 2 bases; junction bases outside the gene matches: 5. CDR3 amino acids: CASSFDSGSTYNEQFF. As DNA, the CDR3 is TGTGCCAGCAGTTTCGATAGCGGGAGTACCTACAATGAGCAGTTCTTC.

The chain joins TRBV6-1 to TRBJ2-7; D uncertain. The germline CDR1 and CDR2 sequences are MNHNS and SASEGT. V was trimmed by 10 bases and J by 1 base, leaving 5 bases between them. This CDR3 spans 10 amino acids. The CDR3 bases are TGTGCCATTCAGTCCTACGAGCAGTACTTC. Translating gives CAIQSYEQYF.

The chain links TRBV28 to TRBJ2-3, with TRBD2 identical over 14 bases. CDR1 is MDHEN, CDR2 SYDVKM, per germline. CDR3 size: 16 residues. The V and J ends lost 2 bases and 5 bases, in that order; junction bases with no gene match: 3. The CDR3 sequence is CASSLTGLAGGDTQYF. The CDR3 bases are TGTGCCAGCAGTTTAACTGGACTAGCGGGAGGAGATACGCAGTATTTT. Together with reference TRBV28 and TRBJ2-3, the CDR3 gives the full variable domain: DVKVTQSSRYLVKRTGEKVFLECVQDMDHENMFWYRQDPGLGLRLIYFSYDVKMKEKGDIPEGYSVSREKKERFSLILESASTNQTSMYLCASSLTGLAGGDTQYFGPGTRLTVL.

The CDR3 nucleotides are TGTGCCACCAGCAGAGAGGGACGGATAGGGGAGACCCAGTACTTC. Protein product: CATSREGRIGETQYF. The chain recombines TRBV15 with TRBJ2-5; D tentatively fits TRBD1 or TRBD2 (5 bases each). The CDR3 has 15 amino acids. Germline V CDR1 and CDR2: LNHNV, YYDKDF (reference sequence). V shed 0 bases and J shed 5 bases, with 13 bases lying between them.

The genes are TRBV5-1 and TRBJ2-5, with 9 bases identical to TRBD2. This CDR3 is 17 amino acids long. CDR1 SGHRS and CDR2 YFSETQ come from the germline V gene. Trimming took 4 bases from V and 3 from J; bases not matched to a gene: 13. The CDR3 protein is CASSETTVAGVEETQYF. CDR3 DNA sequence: TGCGCCAGCAGCGAGACGACGGTAGCGGGAGTCGAAGAGACCCAGTACTTC. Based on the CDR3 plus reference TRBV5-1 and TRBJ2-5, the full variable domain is KAGVTQTPRYLIKTRGQQVTLSCSPISGHRSVSWYQQTPGQGLQFLFEYFSETQRNKGNFPGRFSGRQFSNSRSEMNVSTLELGDSALYLCASSETTVAGVEETQYFGPGTRLLVL.

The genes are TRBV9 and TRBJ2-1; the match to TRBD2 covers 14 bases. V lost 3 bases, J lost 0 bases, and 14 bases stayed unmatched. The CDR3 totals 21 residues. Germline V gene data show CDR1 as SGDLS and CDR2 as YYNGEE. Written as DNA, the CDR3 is TGTGCCAGCAGCGGATATGGAGTGACTAGCGGGAGGGCCGACTCCTACAATGAGCAGTTCTTC. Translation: CASSGYGVTSGRADSYNEQFF.